This T cell receptor (beta chain) comes out of a study of response to subunit inactivated influenza vaccine. With regard to this clonotype: Its antigen is currently unknown.

TCRdb called the RT-PCR reads again in MiXCR, with one record for every CDR3 protein. The sample carries 700,000 to 800,000 distinct CDR3 sequences, under 20% recorded once. Germline V gives CDR1 SGHTA, CDR2 FQGTGA. The CDR3 runs 13 residues. V shed 4 bases and J 5 bases; nucleotides not matched to a gene: 4. General study findings and limits: Seasonal influenza vaccination, on each occasion, was suggested by the authors to recruit few new T cells.

This chain links TRBV7-3 with TRBJ2-7; 8 nucleotides agree with TRBD2. Sequenced here: PBMCs from blood, sampled roughly 5 days after vaccination. This clonotype was obtained from a man in his forties or fifties who received an inactivated influenza vaccine. CDR3 bases: TGTGCCAGCAGCTCCCGGGGGGGGCACGAGCAGTACTTC. It specifies CASSSRGGHEQYF.